This TCR beta chain originates from a study of radiation and T cells in renal cell carcinoma. Method: immunoSEQ multiplex PCR; TCRdb's copy keeps in-frame clones and lacks some. The sample gives roughly 120,000 clones, about 81% of which show up once; about 1.9% is in the top ten. Regarding time point: blood 2 weeks post-SBRT. Noted treatment: 15 Gy SBRT to primary tumor, nephrectomy 4 weeks later. The clonotype originates from a woman in her sixties or seventies with renal cell carcinoma. The specimen was blood, collected from a patient whose treatment included radiotherapy and nephrectomy.

CDR3 amino acids: CASSSGPANYGYTF. CDR3 nucleotides: TGTGCCAGTAGCAGCGGGCCAGCTAACTATGGCTACACCTTC. The rearrangement links TRBV19 to TRBJ1-2; D gene uncertain. The CDR3 has 14 amino acids. Germline values: CDR1 LNHDA, CDR2 SQIVND (reference sequence). The V end was cut by 6 bases, the J end by 0 bases, with 11 bases between.